The clone carrying this TCR beta chain occurred a few times. The antigen is not known. The V gene's germline CDR1 is LNHDA and CDR2 SQIVND (reference sequence). The CDR3 totals 12 residues. The ends were cut back, 5 bases at V and 2 bases at J, with 6 bases in the middle. This entry is derived from a study of early T cells in non-severe SARS-CoV-2 infection. TCRdb re-called the 5' RACE reads with MiXCR, one entry per CDR3 protein. Among about 20,000 distinct CDR3 sequences listed, about 4.5% were seen once. Study conclusions and caveats: The VDJdb matching leaned toward anti-spike CD8 responses and overlooked private and CD4 specificities.

This rearrangement joins TRBV19 to TRBJ1-1; unclear D gene. Sequenced: whole blood. The clonotype comes from an adult who was a healthcare worker with PCR-confirmed SARS-CoV-2 infection or an uninfected control (not recorded which). This CDR3 reads CASSSINTEAFF. The CDR3 coding sequence is TGTGCCAGTAGTTCGATCAACACTGAAGCTTTCTTT.